A selection of T cell receptor beta chains follows, all from one sample in a study of CD8+ T cells in alopecia areata. Sequenced by immunoSEQ multiplex PCR; TCRdb stores in-frame clones only, minus some. The profile shows hundreds of thousands of clones, 66% of them singletons. Sequencing was performed on CD4+ T cells sorted from blood, taken between weeks 43 and 45, from a patient treated with tofacitinib. These receptors were obtained from a human donor with alopecia areata. Both conserved end residues are part of each CDR3. D genes are given only for firm matches. Where a row states a size, it is once, few, many or the class of an expanded clone; other rows omit it.

d_call	v_call	clone_size	j_call	cdr3_nt	cdr3_aa
-	TRBV6-5	few	TRBJ1-1	TGTGCCAGCAGTTACTCGAGGTTTGGGAGAGCCACTGAAGCTTTCTTT	CASSYSRFGRATEAFF
TRBD1	TRBV5-7	-	TRBJ1-1	TGTGCCAGACCGGGACAGGGGGCTCCAGCTTTCTTT	CARPGQGAPAFF
TRBD2	TRBV13	-	TRBJ2-4	TGTGCCAGCAGCCAAGAGGCTAGCGGTTTTACCAAAAACATTCAGTACTTC	CASSQEASGFTKNIQYF
TRBD1	TRBV9	-	TRBJ2-5	TGTGCCAGCAGCGTAGCCGCTACAGGGGTTGGGGAGACCCAGTACTTC	CASSVAATGVGETQYF
-	TRBV6-5	-	TRBJ2-6	TGTGCCAGCAGTCCTGAGGGGGCTGGGGCCAACGTCCTGACTTTC	CASSPEGAGANVLTF
-	TRBV10-3	-	TRBJ2-3	TGTGCCACCCGGACACCTATAAGCACAGATACGCAGTATTTT	CATRTPISTDTQYF
-	TRBV30	few	TRBJ2-7	TGTGCCTGGAGTGTACAAGGGGGGGTAGCCTACGAGCAGTACTTC	CAWSVQGGVAYEQYF
TRBD1	TRBV29-1	-	TRBJ2-7	TGCAGCGTTGAAGTGGGACAGAATCCTAGGGAGCAGTACTTC	CSVEVGQNPREQYF
-	TRBV5-1	few	TRBJ2-3	TGCGCCAGCTCCAATCCCTCGGATACGCAGTATTTT	CASSNPSDTQYF
-	TRBV6-5	-	TRBJ1-1	TGTGCCAGCAGTTACTCCTCAGGGAAGAGCCGAAAGCCTTTCTTT	CASSYSSGKSRKPFF
-	TRBV15	once	TRBJ1-2	TGTGCCACCAGCGCAGGTCGCATCTATGGCTACACCTTC	CATSAGRIYGYTF
TRBD1	TRBV10-3	-	TRBJ1-5	TGTGCCAGCCGGACAGGGATGAGCAATCAGCCCCAGCATTTT	CASRTGMSNQPQHF
-	TRBV6-1	-	TRBJ2-1	TGTGCCAGCAGTGATCGGGGGACATACAATGAGCAGTTCTTC	CASSDRGTYNEQFF
-	TRBV28	-	TRBJ1-2	TGTGCCAGCAGTTTGGTTGGCAGCTATGGCTACACCTTC	CASSLVGSYGYTF
-	TRBV4-3	-	TRBJ1-2	TGCGCCAGCAGCCAAATCTCGGGGGCGGACTATGGCTACACCTTC	CASSQISGADYGYTF
TRBD2	TRBV25-1	-	TRBJ2-1	TGTGCCAGCAGTGAACCAGGACTAGCGGGGTTCAATGAGCAGTTCTTC	CASSEPGLAGFNEQFF
TRBD1	TRBV29-1	-	TRBJ2-6	TGCAGCGTTGGGGTTAAGACAGGGGGATTCTCTGGGGCCAACGTCCTGACTTTC	CSVGVKTGGFSGANVLTF
-	TRBV18	-	TRBJ2-1	TGTGCCAGCTCACCGAGGGGGGACAATGAGCAGTTCTTC	CASSPRGDNEQFF
-	TRBV20-1	-	TRBJ1-1	TGCAGTGCTAGATTGGACGAAGCTTTCTTT	CSARLDEAFF
-	TRBV10-3	-	TRBJ2-1	TGTGCCATCAGTGAACCGGGACTGCCCCACAATGAGCAGTTCTTC	CAISEPGLPHNEQFF
-	TRBV4-3	-	TRBJ2-3	TGCGCCAGCAGCCAAGATGGGTATGCGTCCCAGTATTTT	CASSQDGYASQYF
-	TRBV30	-	TRBJ1-2	TGTGCCTGGAGTGATGGAGGCGCCTATGGCTACACCTTC	CAWSDGGAYGYTF
TRBD1	TRBV4-2	once	TRBJ2-7	TGTGCCAGCAGCCCTTTGGACAGGGGTCCACCGTACGAGCAGTACTTC	CASSPLDRGPPYEQYF
-	TRBV30	few	TRBJ1-5	TGTGCCTGGAGCGGGGGGGACAATCAGCCCCAGCATTTT	CAWSGGDNQPQHF
-	TRBV5-6	-	TRBJ1-1	TGTGCCAGCAGCCCCACGGGAGGGGATTACATGAACACTGAAGCTTTCTTT	CASSPTGGDYMNTEAFF
-	TRBV28	few	TRBJ2-3	TGTGCCAGCAGTAGTCAACAGGGTCCAGATACGCAGTATTTT	CASSSQQGPDTQYF
TRBD1	TRBV25-1	-	TRBJ1-2	TGTGCCAGCAGCCGAGGGACAGGGGGTTTTGGCTACACCTTC	CASSRGTGGFGYTF
TRBD2	TRBV29-1	few	TRBJ2-3	TGCAGCGTTGCCCGGACTAGCGGTTACACAGATACGCAGTATTTT	CSVARTSGYTDTQYF
-	TRBV4-3	-	TRBJ2-7	TGCGCCAGCAGCCAAGACAGGGAGGTTTACTACGAGCAGTACTTC	CASSQDREVYYEQYF
TRBD1	TRBV29-1	-	TRBJ1-1	TGCAGCGCTGGGGACAGCATGAACACTGAAGCTTTCTTT	CSAGDSMNTEAFF
TRBD1	TRBV30	-	TRBJ1-2	TGTGCCTGGAGTGCGATAACAGGGGCCCCGGGGGGCTACACCTTC	CAWSAITGAPGGYTF
-	TRBV12-5	-	TRBJ2-7	TGTGCTAGTGGTTTGCCAGTGGAAAACGAGCAGTACTTC	CASGLPVENEQYF
-	TRBV7-9	-	TRBJ1-1	TGTGCCAGCACTGTGGTGAACACTGAAGCTTTCTTT	CASTVVNTEAFF
TRBD1	TRBV6-5	-	TRBJ1-1	TGTGCCAGCAGCCGGACAGGGTATCACACTGAAGCTTTCTTT	CASSRTGYHTEAFF
-	TRBV2	once	TRBJ2-7	TGTGCCAGCAGTTGGGGTAGCTCCTACGAGCAGTACTTC	CASSWGSSYEQYF
-	TRBV29-1	few	TRBJ2-1	TGCAGCGTTGAAGTCGGGGGGCCTGAGCAGTTCTTC	CSVEVGGPEQFF
-	TRBV11-2	-	TRBJ2-7	TGTGCCAGCAGCCACCAAGCCTACGAGCAGTACTTC	CASSHQAYEQYF
-	TRBV29-1	-	TRBJ1-2	TGCAGCGTTACAACGTCCTATGGCTACACCTTC	CSVTTSYGYTF
TRBD1	TRBV4-1	-	TRBJ1-2	TGCGCCAGCAGCCAAGGGACAGGGCCCCCTGTCCAGGGCTACACCTTC	CASSQGTGPPVQGYTF
TRBD2	TRBV30	-	TRBJ2-3	TGTGCCTGGAGTCCATCCCTGACTAGCGGTAGCACAGATACGCAGTATTTT	CAWSPSLTSGSTDTQYF
-	TRBV18	-	TRBJ1-4	TGTGCCAGCTCAGGACCAGAAAGCAATGAAAAACTGTTTTTT	CASSGPESNEKLFF
-	TRBV29-1	-	TRBJ2-7	TGCAGCGTTGCGGCAGATTTCTCCTACGAGCAGTACTTC	CSVAADFSYEQYF
TRBD1	TRBV30	-	TRBJ1-6	TGTGCCTGGAGACGCAAGACAGGGGGCGATTCACCCCTCCACTTT	CAWRRKTGGDSPLHF
-	TRBV29-1	-	TRBJ2-1	TGCAGCGTTGAGCCTACTAGCACTGAGCAGTTCTTC	CSVEPTSTEQFF
TRBD1	TRBV6-5	-	TRBJ1-2	TGTGCCAGCAGCGCAGGGGGCTTCGGTTATGGCTACACCTTC	CASSAGGFGYGYTF
-	TRBV30	-	TRBJ2-2	TGTGCCTGGAGTCTCCAGGGTAACGGGGAGCTGTTTTTT	CAWSLQGNGELFF
-	TRBV30	-	TRBJ1-2	TGTGCCTGGAGTGTACAATCGCCGAACTATGGCTACACCTTC	CAWSVQSPNYGYTF
-	TRBV11-3	-	TRBJ2-7	TGTGCCAGCAGCTTAGAGGGGGGTCGGTTCCGCGAGCAGTACTTC	CASSLEGGRFREQYF
-	TRBV2	-	TRBJ1-1	TGTGCCAGCAGCCAACCGCGGGGAAGTGAAGCTTTCTTT	CASSQPRGSEAFF
-	TRBV11-2	-	TRBJ1-2	TGTGCCAGCAGCCCCCTTATTAGCCGGGCCCTCGGAGCTAACTATGGCTACACCTTC	CASSPLISRALGANYGYTF
-	TRBV5-1	-	TRBJ1-5	TGCGCCAGCAGCTTGATGGGGGGAAATCAGCCCCAGCATTTT	CASSLMGGNQPQHF
TRBD1	TRBV28	-	TRBJ1-5	TGTGCCAGCAGTCCACTCACAGGGGGAGGCAATCAGCCCCAGCATTTT	CASSPLTGGGNQPQHF
-	TRBV29-1	-	TRBJ2-3	TGCAGCGTCGGGGGCGGGAACACAGATACGCAGTATTTT	CSVGGGNTDTQYF
-	TRBV29-1	-	TRBJ2-7	TGCAGCGTTGGCGACAGATCCTACGAGCAGTACTTC	CSVGDRSYEQYF
-	TRBV29-1	-	TRBJ2-1	TGCAGCGTTGAGGCCCAGGCCAATGAGCAGTTCTTC	CSVEAQANEQFF
-	TRBV7-2	few	TRBJ2-7	TGTGCCAGCAGCTTAGGTGGGTCTGTTTCGCTCGAGCAGTACTTC	CASSLGGSVSLEQYF
-	TRBV5-6	few	TRBJ2-7	TGTGCCAGCAGCTTAACGAGGGACTACGAGCAGTACTTC	CASSLTRDYEQYF
-	TRBV18	-	TRBJ2-5	TGTGCCAGCTCACCAACGACAGAAGAGACCCAGTACTTC	CASSPTTEETQYF
-	TRBV29-1	-	TRBJ1-2	TGCAGCGGAGGTGGGGGGTATGGCTACACCTTC	CSGGGGYGYTF
-	TRBV18	-	TRBJ1-2	TGTGCCAGCTCACCAAGTGACAGAGCTAACTATGGCTACACCTTC	CASSPSDRANYGYTF